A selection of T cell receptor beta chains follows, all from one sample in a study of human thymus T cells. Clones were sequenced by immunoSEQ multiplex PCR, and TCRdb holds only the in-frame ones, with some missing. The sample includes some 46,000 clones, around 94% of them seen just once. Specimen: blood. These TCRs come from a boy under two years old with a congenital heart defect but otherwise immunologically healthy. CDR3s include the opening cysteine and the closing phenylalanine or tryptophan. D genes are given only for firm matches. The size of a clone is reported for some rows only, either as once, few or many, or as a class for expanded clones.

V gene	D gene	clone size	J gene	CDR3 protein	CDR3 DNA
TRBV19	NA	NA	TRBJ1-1	CASSRAGQNTEAFF	TGTGCCAGTAGTAGGGCAGGGCAGAACACTGAAGCTTTCTTT
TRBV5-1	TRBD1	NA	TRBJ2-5	CASSLTGGKETQYF	TGCGCCAGCAGCCTGACAGGGGGAAAGGAGACCCAGTACTTC
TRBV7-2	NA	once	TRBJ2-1	CASSLGPYNEQFF	TGTGCCAGCAGCTTAGGCCCCTACAATGAGCAGTTCTTC
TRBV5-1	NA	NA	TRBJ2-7	CASSPRTPPYEQYF	TGCGCCAGCAGCCCCCGGACACCACCCTACGAGCAGTACTTC
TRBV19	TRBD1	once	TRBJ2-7	CASSIGQGYEQYF	TGTGCCAGTAGTATAGGACAGGGGTACGAGCAGTACTTC
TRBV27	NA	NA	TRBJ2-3	CASSLLGGTDTQYF	TGTGCCAGCAGTTTACTAGGAGGCACAGATACGCAGTATTTT
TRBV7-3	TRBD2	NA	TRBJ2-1	CASSHSGGLNNEQFF	TGTGCCAGCAGTCATAGCGGGGGTCTCAACAATGAGCAGTTCTTC
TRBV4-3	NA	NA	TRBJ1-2	CASSQVGNGYGYTF	TGCGCCAGCAGCCAAGTAGGGAACGGCTATGGCTACACCTTC
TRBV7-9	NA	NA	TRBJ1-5	CASSLTGQPQHF	TGTGCCAGCAGCTTAACGGGACAGCCCCAGCATTTT
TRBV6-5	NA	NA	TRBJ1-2	CASSSTGSLNYGYTF	TGTGCCAGCAGTTCTACAGGGAGCTTAAACTATGGCTACACCTTC
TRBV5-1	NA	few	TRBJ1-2	CASSLTNYGYTF	TGCGCCAGCAGCTTGACTAACTATGGCTACACCTTC
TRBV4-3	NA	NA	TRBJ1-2	CASSQGDDYGYTF	TGCGCCAGCAGCCAAGGAGACGACTATGGCTACACCTTC
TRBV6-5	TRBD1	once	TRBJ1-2	CASSPNSGTGEGYTF	TGTGCCAGCAGTCCAAATTCCGGGACAGGGGAAGGCTACACCTTC
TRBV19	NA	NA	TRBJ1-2	CASSLGGRGYTF	TGTGCCAGTAGCCTGGGGGGTCGAGGCTACACCTTC
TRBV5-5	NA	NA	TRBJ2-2	CASSPRRSTGELFF	TGTGCCAGCAGCCCCCGGAGAAGTACCGGGGAGCTGTTTTTT
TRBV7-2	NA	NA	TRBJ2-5	CASSIYGPGAEDETQYF	TGTGCCAGCAGCATTTACGGCCCAGGGGCGGAGGACGAGACCCAGTACTTC
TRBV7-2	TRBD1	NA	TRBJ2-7	CASSLLHRGQGAYEQYF	TGTGCCAGCAGCTTACTACATAGAGGGCAGGGGGCCTACGAGCAGTACTTC
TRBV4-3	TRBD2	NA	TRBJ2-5	CASSQPSGETETQYF	TGCGCCAGCAGCCAACCTAGCGGGGAAACTGAGACCCAGTACTTC
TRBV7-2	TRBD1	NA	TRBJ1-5	CASSLRTGGNQPQHF	TGTGCCAGCAGCTTAAGGACAGGGGGCAATCAGCCCCAGCATTTT
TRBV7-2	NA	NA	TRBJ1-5	CASSSRGKNQPQHF	TGTGCCAGCAGCTCTAGGGGCAAGAATCAGCCCCAGCATTTT
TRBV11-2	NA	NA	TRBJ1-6	CASSLDRNNSPLHF	TGTGCCAGCAGCTTAGACAGAAATAATTCACCCCTCCACTTT
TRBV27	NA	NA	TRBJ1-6	CASSYRPYNSPLHF	TGTGCCAGCAGTTACAGGCCCTATAATTCACCCCTCCACTTT
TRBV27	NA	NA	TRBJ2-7	CASSEQYF	TGTGCCAGCAGCGAGCAGTACTTC
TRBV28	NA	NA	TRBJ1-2	CASSFPDTNYGYTF	TGTGCCAGCAGTTTCCCGGACACAAACTATGGCTACACCTTC
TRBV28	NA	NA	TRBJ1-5	CATRLGPGKRDQPQHF	TGTGCCACCCGACTGGGGCCGGGGAAGAGGGATCAGCCCCAGCATTTT
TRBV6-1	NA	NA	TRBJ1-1	CASRVRVGWSAFF	TGTGCCAGCAGGGTCAGGGTGGGGTGGAGTGCTTTCTTT
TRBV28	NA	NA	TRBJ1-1	CASTLNTEAFF	TGTGCCAGCACCCTGAACACTGAAGCTTTCTTT
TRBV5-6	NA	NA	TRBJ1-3	CASSLTGRGNTIYF	TGTGCCAGCAGCTTGACAGGGCGTGGAAACACCATATATTTT
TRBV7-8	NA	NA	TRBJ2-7	CASTRLGSSYEQYF	TGTGCCAGCACGCGACTAGGGAGCTCCTACGAGCAGTACTTC
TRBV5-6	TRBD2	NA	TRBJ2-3	CASSLPSGGLSTDTQYF	TGTGCCAGCAGCCTTCCTAGCGGGGGCCTTAGCACAGATACGCAGTATTTT
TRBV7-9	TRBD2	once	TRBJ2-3	CASSLLAGAVSTDTQYF	TGTGCCAGCAGCTTACTAGCGGGGGCCGTTAGCACAGATACGCAGTATTTT
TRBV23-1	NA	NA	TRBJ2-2	CASRVNRTEGANTGELFF	TGCGCCAGCAGAGTCAACCGGACGGAGGGGGCGAACACCGGGGAGCTGTTTTTT
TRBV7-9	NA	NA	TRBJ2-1	CASSLSSNEQFF	TGTGCCAGCAGCTTAAGTAGTAATGAGCAGTTCTTC
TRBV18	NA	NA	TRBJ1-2	CASSPPGGYGYTF	TGTGCCAGCTCACCACCAGGGGGCTATGGCTACACCTTC
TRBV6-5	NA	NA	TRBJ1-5	CASRQNSNQPQHF	TGTGCCAGCAGGCAGAATAGCAATCAGCCCCAGCATTTT
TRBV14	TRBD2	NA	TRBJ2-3	CASSQVPRGGRGDTQYF	TGTGCCAGCAGCCAAGTACCGCGGGGGGGCCGAGGAGATACGCAGTATTTT
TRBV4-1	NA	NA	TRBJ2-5	CASSPSAGETQYF	TGCGCCAGCAGCCCCTCGGCGGGGGAGACCCAGTACTTC
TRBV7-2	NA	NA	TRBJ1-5	CASSLAKNQPQHF	TGTGCCAGCAGCTTAGCAAAAAATCAGCCCCAGCATTTT
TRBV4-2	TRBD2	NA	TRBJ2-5	CASSQGTASGQETQYF	TGTGCCAGCAGCCAAGGTACGGCTAGCGGCCAAGAGACCCAGTACTTC
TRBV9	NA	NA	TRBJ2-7	CASSVAPGASSYEQYF	TGTGCCAGCAGCGTAGCTCCGGGGGCGAGCTCCTACGAGCAGTACTTC
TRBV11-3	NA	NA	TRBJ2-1	CASSLDPQINEQFF	TGTGCCAGCAGCTTAGATCCCCAGATCAATGAGCAGTTCTTC
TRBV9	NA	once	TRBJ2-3	CASSVGPSTDTQYF	TGTGCCAGCAGCGTCGGCCCTAGCACAGATACGCAGTATTTT
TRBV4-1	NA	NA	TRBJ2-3	CASSQASTDTQYF	TGCGCCAGCAGCCAAGCCAGCACAGATACGCAGTATTTT
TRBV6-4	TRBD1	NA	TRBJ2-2	CASSDSTGGTGELFF	TGTGCCAGCAGTGACTCGACAGGGGGCACCGGGGAGCTGTTTTTT
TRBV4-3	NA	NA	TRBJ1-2	CASSQDRGNGGYTF	TGCGCCAGCAGCCAAGATCGGGGGAACGGGGGCTACACCTTC